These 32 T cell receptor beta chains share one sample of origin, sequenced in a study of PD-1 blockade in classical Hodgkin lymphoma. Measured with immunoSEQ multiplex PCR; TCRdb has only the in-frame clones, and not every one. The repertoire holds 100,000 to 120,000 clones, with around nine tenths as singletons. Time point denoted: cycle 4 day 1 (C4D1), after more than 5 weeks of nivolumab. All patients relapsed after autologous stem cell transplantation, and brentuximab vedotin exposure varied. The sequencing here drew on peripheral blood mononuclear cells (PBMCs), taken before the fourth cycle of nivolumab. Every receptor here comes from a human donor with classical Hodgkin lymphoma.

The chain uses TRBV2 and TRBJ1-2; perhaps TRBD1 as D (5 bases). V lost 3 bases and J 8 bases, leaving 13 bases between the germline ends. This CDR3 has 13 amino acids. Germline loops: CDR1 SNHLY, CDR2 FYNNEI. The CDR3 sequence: CASSDLKRGGYTF. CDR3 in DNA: TGTGCCAGCAGTGACTTAAAAAGGGGAGGCTACACCTTC. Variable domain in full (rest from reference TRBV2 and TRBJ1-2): EPEVTQTPSHQVTQMGQEVILRCVPISNHLYFYWYRQILGQKVEFLVSFYNNEISEKSEIFDDQFSVERPDGSNFTLKIRSTKLEDSAMYFCASSDLKRGGYTFGSGTRLTVV.

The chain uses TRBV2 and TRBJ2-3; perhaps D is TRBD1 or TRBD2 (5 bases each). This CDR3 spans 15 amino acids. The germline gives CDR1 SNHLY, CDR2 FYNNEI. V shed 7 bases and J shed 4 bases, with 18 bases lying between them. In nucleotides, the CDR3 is TGTGCCAGCACCGAGGGGCAGGTCCTCCCAGATACGCAGTATTTT. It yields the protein CASTEGQVLPDTQYF.

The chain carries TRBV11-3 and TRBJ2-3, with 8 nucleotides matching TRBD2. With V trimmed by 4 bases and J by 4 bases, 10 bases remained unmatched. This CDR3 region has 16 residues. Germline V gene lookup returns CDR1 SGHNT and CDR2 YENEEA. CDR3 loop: CASSSGSGSGSDTQYF. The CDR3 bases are TGTGCCAGCAGCTCGGGAAGCGGGAGCGGATCAGATACGCAGTATTTT.

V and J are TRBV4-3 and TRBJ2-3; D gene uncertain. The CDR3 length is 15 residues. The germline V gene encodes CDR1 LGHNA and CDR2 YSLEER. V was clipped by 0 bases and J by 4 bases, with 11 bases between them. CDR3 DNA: TGCGCCAGCAGCCAAGATCTTAAAGGGTCAGATACGCAGTATTTT. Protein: CASSQDLKGSDTQYF.

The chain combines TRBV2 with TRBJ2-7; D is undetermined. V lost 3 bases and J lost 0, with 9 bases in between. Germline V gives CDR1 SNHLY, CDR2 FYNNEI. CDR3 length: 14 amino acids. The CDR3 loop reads CASSDSGPSYEQYF. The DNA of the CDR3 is TGTGCCAGCAGTGACTCCGGACCCTCCTACGAGCAGTACTTC.

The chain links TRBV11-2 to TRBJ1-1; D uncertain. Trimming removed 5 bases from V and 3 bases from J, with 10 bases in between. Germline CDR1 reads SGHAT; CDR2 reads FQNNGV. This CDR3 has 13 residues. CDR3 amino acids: CASSHQPHTEAFF. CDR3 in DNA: TGTGCCAGCAGCCACCAACCTCACACTGAAGCTTTCTTT.

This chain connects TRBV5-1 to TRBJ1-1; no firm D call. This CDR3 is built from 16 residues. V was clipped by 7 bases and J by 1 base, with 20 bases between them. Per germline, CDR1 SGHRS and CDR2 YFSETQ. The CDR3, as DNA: TGCGCCAGCGGATCTCAATTGGGGTTGGGGAACACTGAAGCTTTCTTT. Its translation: CASGSQLGLGNTEAFF.

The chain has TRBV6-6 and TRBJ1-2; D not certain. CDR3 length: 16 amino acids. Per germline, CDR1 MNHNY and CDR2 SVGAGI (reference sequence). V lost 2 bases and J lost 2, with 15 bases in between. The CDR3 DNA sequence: TGTGCCAGCAGTTACGTTCGTCCATCCCCGAACTATGGCTACACCTTC. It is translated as CASSYVRPSPNYGYTF.

The DNA of the CDR3 is TGCGCCAGCAGCTTGCGGATTCCGGGACAGGTGACATTAGCAACTAATGAAAAACTGTTTTTT. It is translated as CASSLRIPGQVTLATNEKLFF. V is TRBV5-1 and J is TRBJ1-4; 8 positions agree with TRBD1. Germline CDR1 and CDR2: SGHRS and YFSETQ. Trimming removed 1 base from V and 0 bases from J; junction bases left unmatched: 17. The CDR3 totals 21 residues.

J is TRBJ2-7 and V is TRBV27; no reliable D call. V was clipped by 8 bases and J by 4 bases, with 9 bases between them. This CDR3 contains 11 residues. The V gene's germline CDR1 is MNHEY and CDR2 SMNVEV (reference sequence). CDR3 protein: CASGWEYEQYF. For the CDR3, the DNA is TGTGCCAGCGGTTGGGAATACGAGCAGTACTTC.

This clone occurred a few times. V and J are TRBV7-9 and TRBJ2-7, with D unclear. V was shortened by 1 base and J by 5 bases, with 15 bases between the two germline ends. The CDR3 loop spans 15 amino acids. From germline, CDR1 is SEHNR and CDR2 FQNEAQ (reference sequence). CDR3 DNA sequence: TGTGCCAGCAGCTTAGTTTTCTCCCCCCTGGACGAGCAGTACTTC. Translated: CASSLVFSPLDEQYF.

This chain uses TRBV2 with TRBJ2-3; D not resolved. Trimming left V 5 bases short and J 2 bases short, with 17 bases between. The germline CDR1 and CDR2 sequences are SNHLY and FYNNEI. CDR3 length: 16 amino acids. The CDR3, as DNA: TGTGCCAGCAGTCCATTGGACGGACCATACACAGATACGCAGTATTTT. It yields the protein CASSPLDGPYTDTQYF.

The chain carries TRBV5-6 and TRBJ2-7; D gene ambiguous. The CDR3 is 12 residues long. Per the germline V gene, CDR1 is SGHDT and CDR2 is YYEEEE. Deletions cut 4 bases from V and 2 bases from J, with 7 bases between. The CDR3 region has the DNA TGTGCCAGCAGCCAGAGGACCTACGAGCAGTACTTC. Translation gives CASSQRTYEQYF.

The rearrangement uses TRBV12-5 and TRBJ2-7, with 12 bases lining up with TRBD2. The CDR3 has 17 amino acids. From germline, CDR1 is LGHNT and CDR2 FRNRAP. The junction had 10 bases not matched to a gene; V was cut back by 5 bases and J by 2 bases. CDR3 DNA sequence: TGTGCTAGTGGTCCCCCTAGCGGGAGGGCCGTCGCCTACGAGCAGTACTTC. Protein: CASGPPSGRAVAYEQYF. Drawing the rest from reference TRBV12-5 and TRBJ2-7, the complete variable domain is DARVTQTPRHKVTEMGQEVTMRCQPILGHNTVFWYRQTMMQGLELLAYFRNRAPLDDSGMPKDRFSAEMPDATLATLKIQPSEPRDSAVYFCASGPPSGRAVAYEQYFGPGTRLTVT.

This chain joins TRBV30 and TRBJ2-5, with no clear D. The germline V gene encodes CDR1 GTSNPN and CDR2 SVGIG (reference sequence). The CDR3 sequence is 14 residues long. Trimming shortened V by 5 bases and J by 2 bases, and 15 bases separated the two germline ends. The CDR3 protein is CAWAPPSRQETQYF. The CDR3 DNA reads TGTGCCTGGGCCCCCCCAAGTCGGCAAGAGACCCAGTACTTC.

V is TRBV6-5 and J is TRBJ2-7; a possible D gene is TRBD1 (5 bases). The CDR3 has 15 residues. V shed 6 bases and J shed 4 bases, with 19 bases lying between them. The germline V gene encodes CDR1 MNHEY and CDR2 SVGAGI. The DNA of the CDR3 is TGTGCCAGCAGCCGGAATCAGGGTCACTCATACGAGCAGTACTTC. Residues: CASSRNQGHSYEQYF.

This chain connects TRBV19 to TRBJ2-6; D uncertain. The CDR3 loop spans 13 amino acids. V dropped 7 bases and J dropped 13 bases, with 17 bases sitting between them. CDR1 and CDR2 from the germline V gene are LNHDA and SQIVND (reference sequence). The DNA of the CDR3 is TGTGCCAGTACCCCAAGGCAACCTGGAGTCCTGACTTTC. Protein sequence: CASTPRQPGVLTF.

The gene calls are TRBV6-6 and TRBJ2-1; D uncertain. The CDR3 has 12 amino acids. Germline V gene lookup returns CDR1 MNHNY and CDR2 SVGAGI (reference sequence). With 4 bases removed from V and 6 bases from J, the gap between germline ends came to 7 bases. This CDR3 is CASSSWVNEQFF. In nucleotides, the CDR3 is TGTGCCAGCAGTTCCTGGGTCAATGAGCAGTTCTTC.

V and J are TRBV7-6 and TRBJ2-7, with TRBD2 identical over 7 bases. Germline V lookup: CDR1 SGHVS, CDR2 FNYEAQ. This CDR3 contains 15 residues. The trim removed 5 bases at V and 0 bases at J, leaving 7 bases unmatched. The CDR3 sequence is CASSPTGGGSYEQYF. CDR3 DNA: TGTGCCAGCAGCCCCACAGGCGGGGGCTCCTACGAGCAGTACTTC.

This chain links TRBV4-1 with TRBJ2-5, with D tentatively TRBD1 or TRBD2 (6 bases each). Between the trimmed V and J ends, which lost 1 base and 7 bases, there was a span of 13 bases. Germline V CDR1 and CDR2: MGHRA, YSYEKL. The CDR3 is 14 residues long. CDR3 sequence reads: CASSQAGVRGTQYF. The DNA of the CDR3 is TGCGCCAGCAGCCAAGCGGGAGTCAGGGGGACCCAGTACTTC.

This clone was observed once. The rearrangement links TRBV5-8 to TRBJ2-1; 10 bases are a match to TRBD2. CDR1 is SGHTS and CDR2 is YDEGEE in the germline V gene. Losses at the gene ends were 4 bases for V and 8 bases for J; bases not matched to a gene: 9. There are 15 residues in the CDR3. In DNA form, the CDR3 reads TGTGCCAGCAGCCCCCCTAGCGGGAGAAGGGATGAGCAGTTCTTC. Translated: CASSPPSGRRDEQFF.

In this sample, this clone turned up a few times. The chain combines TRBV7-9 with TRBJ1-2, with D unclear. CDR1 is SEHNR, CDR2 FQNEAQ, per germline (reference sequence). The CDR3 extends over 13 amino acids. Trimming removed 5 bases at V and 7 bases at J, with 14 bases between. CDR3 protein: CASSLDGEGGYTF. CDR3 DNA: TGTGCCAGCAGCCTGGACGGTGAGGGTGGCTACACCTTC.

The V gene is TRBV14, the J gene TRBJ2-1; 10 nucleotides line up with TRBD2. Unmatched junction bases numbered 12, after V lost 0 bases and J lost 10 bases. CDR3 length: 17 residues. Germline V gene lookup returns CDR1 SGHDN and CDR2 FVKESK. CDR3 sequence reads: CASSQDQLAGALWEQFF. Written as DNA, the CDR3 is TGTGCCAGCAGCCAAGATCAGCTAGCGGGGGCCTTATGGGAGCAGTTCTTC.

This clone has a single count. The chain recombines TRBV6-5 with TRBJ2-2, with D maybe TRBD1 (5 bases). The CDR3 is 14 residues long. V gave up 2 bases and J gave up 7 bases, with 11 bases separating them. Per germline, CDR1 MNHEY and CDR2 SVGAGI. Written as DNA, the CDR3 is TGTGCCAGCAGTTACGACAGTTGGAGCGGGGAGCTGTTTTTT. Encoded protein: CASSYDSWSGELFF.

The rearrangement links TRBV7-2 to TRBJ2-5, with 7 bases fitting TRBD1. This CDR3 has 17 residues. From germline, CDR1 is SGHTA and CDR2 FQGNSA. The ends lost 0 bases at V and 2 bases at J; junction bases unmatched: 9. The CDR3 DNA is TGTGCCAGCAGCTTAGCGACTGGGACAGTGGCACAAGAGACCCAGTACTTC. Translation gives CASSLATGTVAQETQYF. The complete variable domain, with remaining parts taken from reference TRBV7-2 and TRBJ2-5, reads GAGVSQSPSNKVTEKGKDVELRCDPISGHTALYWYRQSLGQGLEFLIYFQGNSAPDKSGLPSDRFSAERTGGSVSTLTIQRTQQEDSAVYLCASSLATGTVAQETQYFGPGTRLLVL.

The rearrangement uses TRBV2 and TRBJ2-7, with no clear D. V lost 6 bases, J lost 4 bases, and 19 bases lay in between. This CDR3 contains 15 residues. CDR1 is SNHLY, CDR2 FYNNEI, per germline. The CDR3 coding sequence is TGTGCCAGCAGCTGGAAGTCCGGATCCACGTACGAGCAGTACTTC. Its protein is CASSWKSGSTYEQYF.

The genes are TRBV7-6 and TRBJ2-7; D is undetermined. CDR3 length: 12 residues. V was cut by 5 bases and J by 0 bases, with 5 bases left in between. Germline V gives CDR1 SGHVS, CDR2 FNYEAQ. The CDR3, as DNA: TGTGCCAGCAGCCGTATCTCCTACGAGCAGTACTTC. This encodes CASSRISYEQYF.

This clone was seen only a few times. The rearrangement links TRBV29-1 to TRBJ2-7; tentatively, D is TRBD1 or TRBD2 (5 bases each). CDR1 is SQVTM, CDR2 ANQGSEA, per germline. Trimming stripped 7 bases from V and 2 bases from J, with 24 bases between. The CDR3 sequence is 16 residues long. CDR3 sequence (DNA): TGCAGCGCGGAACTTAATGCCGGGACCGGCCCCTACGAGCAGTACTTC. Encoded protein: CSAELNAGTGPYEQYF.

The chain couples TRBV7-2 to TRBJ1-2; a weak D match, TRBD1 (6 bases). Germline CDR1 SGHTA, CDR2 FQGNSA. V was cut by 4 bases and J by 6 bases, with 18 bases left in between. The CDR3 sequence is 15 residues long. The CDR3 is CASSSRGQRLHGYTF. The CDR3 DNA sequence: TGTGCCAGCAGCTCCCGCGGACAGCGGTTACATGGCTACACCTTC.

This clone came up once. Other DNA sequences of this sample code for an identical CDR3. The CDR3 sequence: CASSEGGGNEKLFF. The CDR3 nucleotides are TGTGCCAGCAGTGAAGGGGGGGGGAATGAAAAACTGTTTTTT. The gene calls are TRBV6-1 and TRBJ1-4; the D gene is possibly TRBD1 (5 bases). Per germline, CDR1 MNHNS and CDR2 SASEGT. V lost 1 base, J lost 5 bases, and 8 bases lay in between. This CDR3 comprises 14 residues.

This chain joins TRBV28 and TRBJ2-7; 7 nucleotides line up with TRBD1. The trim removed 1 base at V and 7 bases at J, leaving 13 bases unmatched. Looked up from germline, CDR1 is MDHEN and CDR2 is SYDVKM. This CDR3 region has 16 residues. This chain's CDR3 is CASSLSGQMPGWEQYF. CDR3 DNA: TGTGCCAGCAGTTTATCGGGACAGATGCCGGGTTGGGAGCAGTACTTC.

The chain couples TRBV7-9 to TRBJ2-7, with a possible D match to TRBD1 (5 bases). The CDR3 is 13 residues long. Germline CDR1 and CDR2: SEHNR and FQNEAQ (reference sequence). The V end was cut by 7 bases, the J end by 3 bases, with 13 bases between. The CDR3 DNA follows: TGTGCCAGCACCACAGGACCCGACTACGAGCAGTACTTC. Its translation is CASTTGPDYEQYF. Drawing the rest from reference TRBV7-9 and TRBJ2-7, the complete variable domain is DTGVSQNPRHKITKRGQNVTFRCDPISEHNRLYWYRQTLGQGPEFLTYFQNEAQLEKSRLLSDRFSAERPKGSFSTLEIQRTEQGDSAMYLCASTTGPDYEQYFGPGTRLTVT.